This passage covers 11 T cell receptor beta chains from one sample sequenced in a study of T cell responses to AZD1222 COVID-19 vaccine. Assay used: immunoSEQ multiplex PCR; TCRdb lists only in-frame clones, some missing. Here the sample spans 88,000 or so clones, about nine tenths being singletons. Sequenced material: peripheral blood, taken on day 0 of AZD1222 vaccination. These receptors were taken from an adult in good health.

V usage is TRBV10-3 and J usage is TRBJ2-5, with a weak D call TRBD1 (8 bases). The CDR3 is 14 amino acids. V was shortened by 8 bases and J by 5 bases, with 18 bases between the two germline ends. Germline CDR1 ENHRY, CDR2 SYGVKD. CDR3 loop: CAIGGAGGEETQYF. For the CDR3, the DNA is TGTGCCATCGGGGGGGCAGGGGGCGAGGAGACCCAGTACTTC.

This chain connects TRBV9 to TRBJ2-1; D possibly corresponds to TRBD2 (6 bases). The CDR3 consists of 13 residues. Germline-derived CDR1 and CDR2 are SGDLS and YYNGEE. V was clipped by 3 bases and J by 12 bases, with 16 bases between them. CDR3 bases: TGTGCCAGCAGCGGAACCGGGGACTCCCTGCAGTTCTTC. Translating it yields CASSGTGDSLQFF.

This chain connects TRBV21-1 to TRBJ2-1; the table assigns TRBD2, which was not confirmed against the DNA. TRBV21-1 is deemed a pseudogene. CDR3 length: 17 amino acids. The CDR3 DNA follows: TGTGCCAGCAGCATGTTCTCACGGGGGAGCTCCTACAATGAGCAGTTCTTC. This translates into CASSMFSRGSSYNEQFF.

The chain employs TRBV6-5 and TRBJ1-5; 7 bases map to TRBD1. V trimming: 5 bases; J trimming: 6 bases; junction bases outside the gene matches: 10. The CDR3 is 15 residues long. CDR1 is MNHEY and CDR2 is SVGAGI in the germline V gene. The CDR3: CASSLRQGVGQPQHF. CDR3 nucleotides: TGTGCCAGCAGTCTAAGACAGGGTGTAGGTCAGCCCCAGCATTTT.

The chain employs TRBV7-9 and TRBJ2-7; TRBD1 matches 9 bases. Germline V gives CDR1 SEHNR, CDR2 FQNEAQ (reference sequence). J was trimmed by 6 bases and V by 4 bases; bases with no gene match: 4. This CDR3 has 13 amino acids. CDR3 bases: TGTGCCAGCAGCTCGACAGGGGGTCGCGAGCAGTACTTC. Protein sequence: CASSSTGGREQYF.

The chain links TRBV7-8 to TRBJ1-5; maybe TRBD1 (5 bases). Trimming left V 2 bases short and J 5 bases short, with 10 bases between. CDR1 SGHVS and CDR2 FQNEAQ come from the germline V gene. There are 14 residues in the CDR3. The CDR3 is CASSLRQRDQPQHF. CDR3 nucleotide sequence: TGTGCCAGCAGCTTAAGACAGCGAGATCAGCCCCAGCATTTT.

This chain uses TRBV5-4 with TRBJ2-1; tentatively, D is TRBD2 (6 bases). The CDR3 extends over 17 amino acids. Germline CDR1 is SGHNT and CDR2 is YYREEE (reference sequence). The V end lost 3 bases, the J end lost 4 bases, and 20 bases lay between the germline ends. The CDR3 bases are TGTGCCAGCAGCTCCCTGGACTGGCGGGGCCTTTACAATGAGCAGTTCTTC. Its protein is CASSSLDWRGLYNEQFF.

V and J are TRBV2 and TRBJ1-2, with D unresolved. The CDR3 sequence is 13 residues long. The V end lost 3 bases, the J end lost 8 bases, and 13 bases lay between the germline ends. Germline-derived CDR1 and CDR2 are SNHLY and FYNNEI. CDR3 coding DNA: TGTGCCAGCAGTGAGGGTCTTAGGCGCGGCTACACCTTC. This encodes CASSEGLRRGYTF.

The chain uses TRBV6-5 and TRBJ1-3, with TRBD1 identical over 9 bases. Germline CDR1 MNHEY, CDR2 SVGAGI. The CDR3 is 15 amino acids. Trimming cost V 6 bases and J 3 bases; bases outside gene matches: 6. CDR3 residues: CASRPQGANGNTIYF. The CDR3 bases are TGTGCCAGCAGACCACAGGGGGCGAATGGAAACACCATATATTTT.

V is TRBV2 and J is TRBJ1-5; unclear D gene. The V gene's germline CDR1 is SNHLY and CDR2 FYNNEI. The CDR3 is 14 amino acids. The V gene lost 1 base and the J gene lost 5 bases, with 9 bases spanning the gap. The CDR3 spells CASSEDFIYQPQHF. CDR3 coding DNA: TGTGCCAGCAGTGAAGATTTCATATATCAGCCCCAGCATTTT.

The V call is TRBV30, the J call TRBJ1-5, with 9 bases aligning to TRBD1. This CDR3 is 15 amino acids long. Germline V gene data show CDR1 as GTSNPN and CDR2 as SVGIG (reference sequence). Unmatched junction bases numbered 8, after V lost 5 bases and J lost 3 bases. The CDR3 reads CAWGLTGGPNQPQHF. As DNA, the CDR3 is TGTGCCTGGGGGCTAACAGGGGGCCCCAATCAGCCCCAGCATTTT.